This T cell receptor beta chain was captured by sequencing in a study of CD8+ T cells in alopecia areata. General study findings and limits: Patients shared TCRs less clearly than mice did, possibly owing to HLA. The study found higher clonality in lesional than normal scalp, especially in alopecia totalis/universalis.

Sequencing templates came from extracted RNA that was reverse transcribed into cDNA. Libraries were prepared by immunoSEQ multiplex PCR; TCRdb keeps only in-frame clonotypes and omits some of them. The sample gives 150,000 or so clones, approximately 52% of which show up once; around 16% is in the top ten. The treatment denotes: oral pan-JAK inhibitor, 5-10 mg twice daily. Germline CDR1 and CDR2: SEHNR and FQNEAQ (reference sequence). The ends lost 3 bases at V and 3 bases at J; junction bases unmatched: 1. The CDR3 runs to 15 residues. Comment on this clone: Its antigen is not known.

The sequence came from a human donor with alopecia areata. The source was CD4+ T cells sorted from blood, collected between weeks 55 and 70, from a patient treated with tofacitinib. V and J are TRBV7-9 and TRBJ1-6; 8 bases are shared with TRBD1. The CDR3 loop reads CASSFGQGYNSPLHF. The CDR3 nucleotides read TGTGCCAGCAGCTTCGGACAGGGCTATAATTCACCCCTCCACTTT.